Many counts were recorded for the clone carrying this T cell receptor (beta chain). The antigen is unknown. This CDR3 is built from 12 residues. Germline CDR1 DFQATT, CDR2 SNEGSKA (reference sequence). Trimming shortened V by 2 bases and J by 7 bases, and 9 bases separated the two germline ends. Researchers used genomic DNA as the template to profile TCR beta VDJ and CDR3. TCRdb itself ran the reads through MiXCR, one entry per CDR3 protein. The sample has some 220,000 distinct CDR3 sequences, almost 35% seen once. This entry comes from a study of CD8+CD57+ T cells in acquired aplastic anemia. In the study overall: Sorted CD4+ and CD8+ cells yielded roughly 3.2 ug of DNA on average.

Points from the study as a whole: Nearly 30 CD8+ CDR3 sequences were shared between patients and controls. Controls and patients did not differ significantly in CD8+ Simpson's diversity.

The genes are TRBV20-1 and TRBJ2-1; tentatively, D is TRBD1 or TRBD2 (7 bases each). The sequencing sample was made of sorted CD4+, CD8+, or CD8+CD57+ T cells (not recorded which) from PBMCs. The TCR comes from a human donor in good health, serving as a control. CDR3 DNA: TGCAGTGCTAGACAGGGGGGGAATGAGCAGTTCTTC. Its translation: CSARQGGNEQFF.